A selection of T cell receptor beta chains follows, all from one sample in a study of blood T cell repertoires in COVID-19. Here immunoSEQ multiplex PCR was the method, and the copy in TCRdb shows in-frame clones only, minus some. The sample has roughly 220,000 clones; about 88% are singletons. The source material was PBMCs or T cells enriched from blood (not recorded which). These receptors originate from a woman in her twenties or thirties who had recovered from COVID-19. CDR3s leave out the opening cysteine and the closing phenylalanine or tryptophan. Clone size is shown for a subset of rows, as once, few, many or a class of expanded clone.

- | TRBJ1-5 | TRBV12-3/TRBV12-4 | ASSLSGDQPQH
- | TRBJ2-5 | TRBV7-9 | ASSLFGSQETQY
- | TRBJ1-3 | TRBV5-1 | ASSQTGSGNTIY
- | TRBJ2-3 | TRBV3-1/TRBV3-2 | ASTRTGGTDTQY
- | TRBJ2-7 | TRBV5-4 | ASSLRAGESYEQY
- | TRBJ2-7 | TRBV19 | ASSIGTGVTYEQY
- | TRBJ2-6 | TRBV5-4 | ASSSRLATFSGANVLT
few | TRBJ2-2 | TRBV5-1 | ASSLTGSNTGELF
- | TRBJ1-1 | TRBV19 | ASSPTGMGTEAF
- | TRBJ2-3 | TRBV7-3 | ASSQNGGSLVTQY
few | TRBJ2-5 | TRBV10-3 | AISESRDRGETQY
- | TRBJ2-7 | TRBV7-2 | ASSAEFRQSYEQY
- | TRBJ2-1 | TRBV18 | ASSPLGDSSYNEQF
many | TRBJ2-3 | TRBV3-1/TRBV3-2 | ASSQGGQHTDTQY
once | TRBJ1-1 | TRBV29-1 | SAQTGNTEAF
- | TRBJ1-5 | TRBV19 | ASNPTGYSNQPQH
once | TRBJ2-4 | TRBV5-4 | ASSFGGLGIQY
- | TRBJ1-1 | TRBV10-3 | AISESTRGRVTEAF
- | TRBJ2-6 | TRBV11-2 | ASSESSGANVLT
once | TRBJ1-3 | TRBV19 | ASTGQGGVGNTIY
once | TRBJ2-1 | TRBV29-1 | SVGDNPYNEQF
- | TRBJ2-1 | TRBV27 | ASSQRENFRNEQF
- | TRBJ1-1 | TRBV7-9 | ASNNPGTGITEAF
- | TRBJ2-2 | TRBV5-1 | ASSFWAPGMNTGELF
- | TRBJ1-6 | TRBV5-5 | ASSKPRGGPDSPLH
- | TRBJ1-1 | TRBV27 | ASSLRLSPDRVRSATEAF
- | TRBJ2-5 | TRBV7-2 | ASSHVRGGEETQY
- | TRBJ1-6 | TRBV6-2/TRBV6-3 | ASSYEFGGRVYNSPLH
- | TRBJ1-4 | TRBV9 | ASSVGTGLEKLF
- | TRBJ2-3 | TRBV6-2/TRBV6-3 | ASSSPGGGYTQY
once | TRBJ2-1 | TRBV5-6 | ASSLVVSGGGNEQF
- | TRBJ1-4 | TRBV19 | ASSREGERTNEKLF
few | TRBJ2-2 | TRBV10-3 | AISGQGVFTGELF
- | TRBJ2-1 | TRBV24-1 | ATSPTGF
few | TRBJ1-6 | TRBV19 | ASSTGQGASSPLH
- | TRBJ1-6 | TRBV5-1 | ASSTTGDNSPLH
- | TRBJ1-1 | TRBV6-5 | ASSYSQPLTGTEAF
once | TRBJ1-1 | TRBV9 | ASSVSWNTEAF
- | TRBJ2-1 | TRBV2 | ASSRLAAYNEQF
- | TRBJ2-5 | TRBV18 | ATPPVFPTGGPETQY
- | TRBJ2-7 | TRBV7-8 | ASSLDGGYEQY
- | TRBJ2-7 | TRBV24-1 | ATSELLPGLPREQY
many | TRBJ1-1 | TRBV4-2 | ASSQDPGRDTEAF
few | TRBJ2-5 | TRBV19 | ASGSKRGQETQY
- | TRBJ2-7 | TRBV5-5 | ASSFRLAVSYEQY
few | TRBJ2-7 | TRBV4-3 | ASSQEASGGFYEQY
- | TRBJ1-5 | TRBV15 | ATSRGRQTNQPQH
- | TRBJ1-2 | TRBV7-2 | ASSLTPGTGVSGYT
- | TRBJ2-1 | TRBV7-2 | ASSPADEQF
- | TRBJ1-1 | TRBV7-3 | ASSLIGTGRDTEAF
- | TRBJ1-1 | TRBV7-6 | ASSHPNTEAF
- | TRBJ2-7 | TRBV20-1 | SASSSSGIGYEQY
- | TRBJ2-7 | TRBV19 | ASSPGQGFSYEQY
- | TRBJ2-7 | TRBV6-5 | ASSYSLAGPYEQY
- | TRBJ1-2 | TRBV5-4 | ASSSRQEPRGGYT
- | TRBJ2-7 | TRBV19 | ASSGAGVPYEQY
few | TRBJ1-1 | TRBV7-2 | ASSLSVNTEAF